A selection of T cell receptor beta chains follows, all from one sample in a study of blood T cells in healthy people across ages. One entry per CDR3 protein, called by TCRdb with MiXCR from the 5' RACE reads. The sample has about 1.5 million distinct CDR3 sequences, approximately 43% seen once; the top ten hold around 4%. The specimen sequenced was blood. Every receptor here comes from a woman in her late teens or twenties in good health. Both conserved end residues are part of each CDR3. The D gene is left open where the match is weak. The size field is filled for only some rows; it gives once, few, many or a size class.

clone_size d_call j_call v_call cdr3_aa cdr3_nt
- - TRBJ2-1 TRBV9 CASSVAGSSYEQFF TGTGCCAGCAGCGTAGCAGGAAGCTCCTACGAGCAGTTCTTC
- TRBD2 TRBJ2-3 TRBV28 CASSSQRGTDTQYF TGTGCCAGCAGTTCCCAGCGGGGGACAGATACGCAGTATTTT
- - TRBJ2-1 TRBV11-1 CASSLGNIGPNEQFF TGTGCCAGCAGCCTGGGAAACATTGGACCCAATGAGCAGTTCTTC
- TRBD2 TRBJ2-5 TRBV5-1 CASRPSGGYYNEQYF TGCGCCAGCAGACCTAGCGGGGGCTACTACAATGAGCAGTACTTC
few - TRBJ2-3 TRBV21-1 CASSRHSSTDTQYF TGTGCCAGCAGTCGACATTCTAGCACAGATACGCAGTATTTT
few - TRBJ2-1 TRBV5-1 CASSRLTSGNEQFF TGCGCCAGCAGCCGATTAACTAGTGGCAATGAGCAGTTCTTC
few - TRBJ1-6 TRBV12-3/TRBV12-4 CASSLVSSPLHF TGTGCCAGCAGTTTAGTCAGTTCACCCCTCCACTTT
- - TRBJ2-5 TRBV12-3/TRBV12-4 CASSNGQHETQYF TGTGCCAGCAGCAATGGACAGCACGAGACCCAGTACTTC
- - TRBJ2-5 TRBV6-6 CASSYGTAVYNEQYF TGTGCCAGCAGTTACGGGACGGCCGTCTACAATGAGCAGTACTTC
few - TRBJ2-3 TRBV28 CASRPTGKGTDTQYF TGTGCCAGCAGGCCTACAGGGAAAGGCACAGATACGCAGTATTTT
few TRBD2 TRBJ2-3 TRBV4-2 CASSHRLAGVTDTQYF TGTGCCAGCAGCCACAGACTAGCGGGAGTGACAGATACGCAGTATTTT
- TRBD1 TRBJ2-7 TRBV20-1 CSCSGQATGEQYF TGCAGTTGCTCGGGACAGGCGACGGGCGAGCAGTACTTC
- TRBD2 TRBJ2-2 TRBV9 CASSAGLAKNTGELFF TGTGCCAGCAGCGCCGGACTAGCGAAGAACACCGGGGAGCTGTTTTTT
- - TRBJ2-3 TRBV9 CASSYGPLQADTQYF TGTGCCAGCAGCTATGGACCGTTACAGGCAGATACGCAGTATTTT
few TRBD1 TRBJ1-1 TRBV5-1 CASSYGQGGMNTEAFF TGCGCCAGCAGCTACGGACAGGGGGGCATGAACACTGAAGCTTTCTTT
many - TRBJ1-2 TRBV20-1 CSARDLTGAKNGYTF TGCAGTGCTAGAGATTTAACAGGCGCCAAGAATGGCTACACCTTC
- - TRBJ2-7 TRBV4-1 CASSQPGTTLEQYF TGCGCTAGCAGCCAACCTGGGACGACCCTCGAGCAGTACTTC
- - TRBJ2-1 TRBV11-2 CASSSGSDYSYNEQFF TGTGCCAGCAGCTCCGGTAGCGACTACTCCTACAATGAGCAGTTCTTC
- TRBD1 TRBJ1-1 TRBV5-1 CASSFGQGRAEAFF TGCGCCAGCAGCTTCGGACAGGGGAGGGCTGAAGCTTTCTTT
once TRBD2 TRBJ2-3 TRBV3-1 CASSQLGTNTQYF TGTGCCAGCAGCCAATTAGGGACTAATACGCAGTATTTT
- TRBD2 TRBJ2-7 TRBV6-2/TRBV6-3 CASSHYLSGGLSYEQYF TGTGCCAGCAGTCATTACCTTAGCGGGGGTCTCTCCTACGAGCAGTACTTC
few TRBD1 TRBJ1-2 TRBV4-1 CASSQDWRQGPKYGYTF TGCGCCAGCAGCCAAGATTGGAGACAGGGTCCTAAGTATGGCTACACCTTC
many - TRBJ2-7 TRBV3-1 CASSQVWGQYEQYF TGTGCCAGCAGCCAAGTGTGGGGCCAATACGAGCAGTACTTC
- - TRBJ2-7 TRBV25-1 CASSEFETGNSYEQYF TGTGCCAGCAGTGAATTCGAGACAGGCAACTCCTACGAGCAGTACTTC
once - TRBJ2-6 TRBV6-5 CASSYLRANVLTF TGTGCCAGCAGTTATCTGAGGGCCAACGTCCTGACTTTC
- - TRBJ2-5 TRBV9 CASSVALHLQETQYF TGTGCCAGCAGCGTAGCCCTTCATTTACAAGAGACCCAGTACTTC
- - TRBJ1-5 TRBV7-9 CASSLAARGYDNQPQHF TGTGCCAGCAGCTTAGCGGCCAGAGGGTATGACAATCAGCCCCAGCATTTT
- TRBD1 TRBJ1-2 TRBV20-1 CSALRQGSDGHTF TGCAGTGCTCTTAGACAGGGCTCGGATGGCCACACCTTC
- - TRBJ2-3 TRBV13 CASSLGPGLSTDTQYF TGTGCCAGCAGCTTAGGCCCTGGGCTGAGCACAGATACGCAGTATTTT
- - TRBJ2-3 TRBV12-3/TRBV12-4 CASREEFVTRTDTQYF TGTGCCAGCAGGGAAGAGTTTGTGACCCGCACAGATACGCAGTATTTT
- TRBD1 TRBJ1-1 TRBV20-1 CSAYDRGNYQYTEAFF TGCAGTGCTTACGACAGGGGAAATTACCAATACACTGAAGCTTTCTTT
- - TRBJ1-4 TRBV6-2/TRBV6-3 CASSSPDRKLFF TGTGCCAGCAGTTCCCCCGACAGAAAACTGTTTTTT
- TRBD2 TRBJ2-3 TRBV6-2/TRBV6-3 CASSYNRIAGGGTDTQYF TGTGCCAGCAGTTACAATAGAATAGCGGGAGGTGGAACAGATACGCAGTATTTT
few - TRBJ2-5 TRBV6-2/TRBV6-3 CASKVRTQETQYF TGTGCCAGCAAGGTGAGGACTCAAGAGACCCAGTACTTC
few - TRBJ2-1 TRBV6-2/TRBV6-3 CASESPPGDEQFF TGTGCCAGCGAGAGCCCTCCCGGCGATGAGCAGTTCTTC
few TRBD1 TRBJ2-5 TRBV11-2 CASRYRGVETQYF TGTGCCAGCAGGTACAGGGGTGTAGAGACCCAGTACTTC
- TRBD1 TRBJ2-3 TRBV20-1 CSANRDRGSTDTQYF TGCAGTGCTAACCGGGACAGGGGAAGCACAGATACGCAGTATTTT
- - TRBJ2-5 TRBV7-2 CASSGWLQETQYF TGTGCCAGCAGCGGCTGGTTACAAGAGACCCAGTACTTC
- TRBD2 TRBJ2-1 TRBV25-1 CASEPGGRALGEQFF TGTGCCAGCGAACCGGGCGGGAGGGCCCTCGGTGAGCAGTTCTTC
- TRBD1 TRBJ1-1 TRBV4-1 CASSNRDRGRSTEAFF TGCGCCAGCAGCAACCGGGACAGGGGTAGGAGCACTGAAGCTTTCTTT
few - TRBJ2-3 TRBV20-1 CSARSLSTDTQYF TGCAGTGCTAGGAGCCTCAGCACAGATACGCAGTATTTT
few - TRBJ1-4 TRBV7-2 CASSTDSSTNEKLFF TGTGCCAGCAGCACCGACAGTTCAACTAATGAAAAACTGTTTTTT
- TRBD1 TRBJ1-2 TRBV20-1 CSAPKPGTGLLGYTF TGCAGTGCTCCAAAACCCGGGACAGGGTTATTGGGCTACACCTTC
few - TRBJ2-1 TRBV14 CASSQVVPYNEQFF TGTGCCAGCAGCCAAGTCGTGCCCTACAATGAGCAGTTCTTC
- - TRBJ1-1 TRBV7-9 CASSLRVFRDEAFF TGTGCCAGCAGCTTAAGGGTTTTCCGCGATGAAGCTTTCTTT
- - TRBJ2-7 TRBV9 CASSPRRQTYYEQYF TGTGCCAGCAGCCCCCGTCGGCAAACTTACTACGAGCAGTACTTC
- TRBD1 TRBJ1-4 TRBV20-1 CSARDPWRGREKLFF TGCAGTGCTAGAGACCCCTGGAGGGGGCGAGAAAAACTGTTTTTT
- - TRBJ1-1 TRBV12-5 CASKPKPDTEAFF TGTGCTAGTAAGCCCAAGCCCGACACTGAAGCTTTCTTT
- - TRBJ2-5 TRBV20-1 CSARPQQGYQETQYF TGCAGTGCTAGACCCCAACAAGGATACCAAGAGACCCAGTACTTC
- - TRBJ1-2 TRBV2 CASSGAGRAIYGYTF TGTGCCAGCAGTGGCGCGGGCAGGGCCATCTATGGCTACACCTTC
- - TRBJ2-5 TRBV6-6 CASSDDRLQETQYF TGTGCCAGCAGTGACGACAGACTACAAGAGACCCAGTACTTC
- TRBD2 TRBJ2-1 TRBV25-1 CASSESGTRSFNEQFF TGTGCCAGCAGTGAATCTGGGACTAGAAGTTTCAATGAGCAGTTCTTC
- - TRBJ2-1 TRBV29-1 CSVTGPSNEQFF TGCAGCGTGACGGGACCATCCAATGAGCAGTTCTTC
once TRBD1 TRBJ2-7 TRBV5-6 CASSLGRTGVYQYF TGTGCCAGCAGCTTGGGGAGGACAGGGGTCTACCAGTACTTC
many - TRBJ2-1 TRBV12-3/TRBV12-4 CASNPNYRSGNEQFF TGTGCCAGCAATCCCAATTACAGGTCCGGCAATGAGCAGTTCTTC
- - TRBJ1-2 TRBV7-2 CASSLEQAAGYTF TGTGCCAGCAGCTTAGAACAGGCTGCGGGCTACACCTTC
few TRBD2 TRBJ2-7 TRBV9 CASSVGGGRASYEQYF TGTGCCAGCAGCGTAGGAGGAGGGAGGGCTTCCTACGAGCAGTACTTC
- - TRBJ2-3 TRBV6-2/TRBV6-3 CASSQPPRTDTQYF TGTGCCAGCAGTCAGCCCCCTAGGACAGATACGCAGTATTTT
- - TRBJ2-1 TRBV3-1 CASSERLASGAEQFF TGTGCCAGCAGCGAGCGGCTAGCTTCGGGCGCTGAGCAGTTCTTC
few - TRBJ1-2 TRBV4-2 CASSRAVVELGGYTF TGTGCCAGCAGCCGGGCGGTTGTGGAATTGGGAGGCTACACCTTC